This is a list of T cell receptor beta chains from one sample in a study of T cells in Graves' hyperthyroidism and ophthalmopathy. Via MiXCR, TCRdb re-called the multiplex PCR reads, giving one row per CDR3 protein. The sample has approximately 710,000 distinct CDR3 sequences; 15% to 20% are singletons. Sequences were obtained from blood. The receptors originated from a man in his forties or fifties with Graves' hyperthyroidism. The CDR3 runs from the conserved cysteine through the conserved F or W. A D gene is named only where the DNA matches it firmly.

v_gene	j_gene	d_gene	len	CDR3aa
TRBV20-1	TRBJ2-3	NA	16	CSASPYSTPYTDTQYF
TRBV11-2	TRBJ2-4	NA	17	CASSLGWLPLAKNIQYF
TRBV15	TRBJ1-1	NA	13	CATSSQSVTEAFF
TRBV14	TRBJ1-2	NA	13	CASSQQFNYGYTF
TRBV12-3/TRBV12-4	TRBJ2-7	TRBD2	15	CASSPGEGRGYEQYF
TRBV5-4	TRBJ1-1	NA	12	CASSLVGSEAFF
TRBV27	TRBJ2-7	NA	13	CASSSLETYEQYF
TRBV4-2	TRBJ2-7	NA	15	CASSQDPQDSTEQYF
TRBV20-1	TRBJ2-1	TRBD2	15	CSAPNAGAGGDEQFF
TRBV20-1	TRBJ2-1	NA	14	CSARERGLWGEQFF
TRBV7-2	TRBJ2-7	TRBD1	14	CASSTRDRDFEQYF
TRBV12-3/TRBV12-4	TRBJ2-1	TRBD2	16	CASVATSGRPYNEQFF
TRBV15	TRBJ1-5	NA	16	CATSRANRVWNQPQHF
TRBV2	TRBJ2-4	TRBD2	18	CASSYRTPAGVTGDIQYF
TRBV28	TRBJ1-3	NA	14	CASSLWGIGNTIYF
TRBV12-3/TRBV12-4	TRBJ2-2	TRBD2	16	CASSRRLAQNTGELFF
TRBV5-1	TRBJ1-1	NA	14	CASSLGGFVTEAFF
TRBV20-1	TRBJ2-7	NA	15	CSANPDGLSSYEQYF
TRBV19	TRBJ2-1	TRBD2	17	CASSIVDGRASYNEQFF
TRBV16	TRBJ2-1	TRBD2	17	CASSQGGTSGKVNEQFF